Presented here are 14 T cell receptor beta chains from one specimen sequenced in a study of Graves' ophthalmopathy and Graves' hyperthyroidism. The study amplified TCR beta CDR3 regions using RNA transcripts. An opening RT-PCR round employed HTBI primers and preceded a second-round multiplex PCR. MiXCR, applied by TCRdb to the multiplex PCR reads, yields one record per CDR3 protein. The sample gives approximately 700,000 distinct CDR3 sequences, roughly 40% of which show up once; 44% is in the top ten. The sequencing input was peripheral blood. The receptors stem from an adult man with Graves' ophthalmopathy.

This sequence joins TRBV18 and TRBJ2-7, with a possible D match to TRBD1 (5 bases). The CDR3 totals 16 residues. Trimming pared 0 bases from V and 2 bases from J, leaving 14 bases between. The germline gives CDR1 KGHSH, CDR2 LQKENI. Here the CDR3 reads CASSPPGQGPTYEQYF. DNA of the CDR3: TGTGCCAGCTCACCACCGGGGCAGGGCCCAACCTACGAGCAGTACTTC.

This clonotype was found once. The chain has TRBV10-3 and TRBJ1-1; tentatively, D is TRBD1 (5 bases). V shed 10 bases and J shed 1 base, with 19 bases lying between them. Germline V gene lookup returns CDR1 ENHRY and CDR2 SYGVKD. The CDR3 covers 15 residues. The CDR3 reads CASAIRQPSNTEAFF. In nucleotides, the CDR3 is TGTGCCAGCGCAATCCGACAGCCATCGAACACTGAAGCTTTCTTT.

This clonotype was seen more than once but under ten times. This sequence joins TRBV20-1 and TRBJ2-5, with D uncertain. The CDR3 is 15 amino acids. Germline CDR1 reads DFQATT; CDR2 reads SNEGSKA (reference sequence). The V end lost 3 bases, the J end lost 1 base, and 15 bases lay between the germline ends. The CDR3 loop reads CSASFPVVAQETQYF. The CDR3 bases are TGCAGTGCTAGTTTCCCAGTGGTCGCCCAAGAGACCCAGTACTTC.

This clonotype was counted at least ten times. The chain combines TRBV7-8 with TRBJ1-2; weak D call: TRBD1 (6 bases). The CDR3 spans 12 residues. Germline V lookup: CDR1 SGHVS, CDR2 FQNEAQ. Trimming removed 4 bases from V and 7 bases from J, with 10 bases in between. The CDR3: CASSYGGLGYTF. The CDR3 nucleotides read TGTGCCAGCAGCTATGGGGGGCTTGGCTACACCTTC.

This chain joins TRBV29-1 and TRBJ2-5, with 7 bases matching TRBD1. This CDR3 is built from 15 residues. CDR1 and CDR2 from the germline V gene are SQVTM and ANQGSEA. Germline trimming cut 3 bases from V and 2 bases from J; bases unmatched to any gene: 9. The chain's CDR3 is CSVEVRGNKQETQYF. The CDR3, as DNA: TGCAGCGTTGAGGTCAGGGGGAACAAGCAAGAGACCCAGTACTTC.

The table lists this clonotype with many counts. The rearrangement joins TRBV6-6 to TRBJ1-2; 8 bases fit TRBD1. The trim removed 4 bases at V and 7 bases at J, leaving 5 bases unmatched. Germline V lookup: CDR1 MNHNY, CDR2 SVGAGI (reference sequence). This CDR3 has 13 residues. CDR3 region: CASSWTGWSGYTF. CDR3 nucleotide sequence: TGTGCCAGCAGTTGGACAGGGTGGAGTGGCTACACCTTC.

The table lists this clonotype with many counts. This chain connects TRBV24-1 to TRBJ1-4; 7 bases match TRBD1. Trimming removed 3 bases from V and 7 bases from J; junction bases left unmatched: 10. Germline V gene data show CDR1 as KGHDR and CDR2 as SFDVKD. CDR3 length: 16 amino acids. CDR3 bases: TGTGCCACCAGTGATGGGACAGCCGGATCTAGTGAAAAACTGTTTTTT. Amino acids: CATSDGTAGSSEKLFF.

This rearrangement joins TRBV12-3 or TRBV12-4 to TRBJ2-3; D possibly uses TRBD1 or TRBD2 (5 bases each). The length of the CDR3 is 15 residues. V was trimmed by 6 bases and J by 3 bases, leaving 16 bases between them. CDR3 bases: TGTGCCAGCAGCCGACGGGACGGGGAGACAGATACGCAGTATTTT. Translated: CASSRRDGETDTQYF.

The CDR3 reads CASSSGQGPYETQYF. CDR3 nucleotide sequence: TGTGCCAGTAGTAGCGGACAGGGCCCCTACGAGACCCAGTACTTC. The chain recombines TRBV19 with TRBJ2-5, with 8 bases that match TRBD1. This CDR3 is 15 amino acids long. CDR1 and CDR2 (germline): LNHDA, SQIVND (reference sequence). V shed 4 bases and J 5 bases; nucleotides not matched to a gene: 9. Complete variable domain (other parts from reference TRBV19 and TRBJ2-5): DGGITQSPKYLFRKEGQNVTLSCEQNLNHDAMYWYRQDPGQGLRLIYYSQIVNDFQKGDIAEGYSVSREKKESFPLTVTSAQKNPTAFYLCASSSGQGPYETQYFGPGTRLLVL.

For this clonotype: This could be a read error, since a much larger clone is one nucleotide away. The chain is built from TRBV7-2 and TRBJ1-2; 9 bases agree with TRBD1. CDR1 and CDR2 from the germline V gene are SGHTA and FQGNSA. The CDR3 extends over 17 amino acids. V lost 4 bases, J lost 4 bases, and 13 bases stayed unmatched. In nucleotides, the CDR3 is TGTGCCAGCAGCTCAAGACAGGGGGTGGAAGGCCTCTATGGCTACACCTTC. Translating gives CASSSRQGVEGLYGYTF.

This clonotype occurred once. The chain employs TRBV7-9 and TRBJ2-5, with TRBD2 matching 11 bases. Germline CDR1 and CDR2: SEHNR and FQNEAQ (reference sequence). The CDR3 is made up of 14 amino acids. V gave up 9 bases and J gave up 4 bases; unmatched junction bases: 7. CDR3 in amino acids: CASTVGLAGETQYF. Written as DNA, the CDR3 is TGTGCCAGTACCGTCGGACTAGCGGGAGAGACCCAGTACTTC. Looking up the rest from reference TRBV7-9 and TRBJ2-5 gives the full variable domain: DTGVSQNPRHKITKRGQNVTFRCDPISEHNRLYWYRQTLGQGPEFLTYFQNEAQLEKSRLLSDRFSAERPKGSFSTLEIQRTEQGDSAMYLCASTVGLAGETQYFGPGTRLLVL.

There are many counts of this clonotype. This chain uses TRBV29-1 with TRBJ1-2; 7 nucleotides match TRBD1. The germline V gene encodes CDR1 SQVTM and CDR2 ANQGSEA. Losses at the gene ends were 5 bases for V and 4 bases for J; bases not matched to a gene: 16. The CDR3 length is 16 residues. This chain's CDR3 is CSVNDRESYSGYGYTF. The CDR3 coding sequence is TGCAGCGTTAATGACAGGGAATCTTACTCTGGCTATGGCTACACCTTC.

The rearrangement joins TRBV7-9 to TRBJ2-3; D remains unclear. Trimming shortened V by 1 base and J by 1 base, and 6 bases separated the two germline ends. The germline V gene has CDR1 SEHNR and CDR2 FQNEAQ (reference sequence). The CDR3 covers 14 residues. The CDR3 bases are TGTGCCAGCAGCTTAGATACAGGCACAGATACGCAGTATTTT. Translation gives CASSLDTGTDTQYF.

This clonotype was picked up many times. The rearrangement joins TRBV20-1 to TRBJ1-1; D is perhaps TRBD1 (6 bases). CDR1 is DFQATT, CDR2 SNEGSKA, per germline (reference sequence). This CDR3 spans 14 amino acids. Trimming cost V 0 bases and J 0 bases, with 8 bases left between them. In DNA, the CDR3 is TGCAGTGCTAGAGAGGACAGTCTGAACACTGAAGCTTTCTTT. Its translation: CSAREDSLNTEAFF.